The 15 T cell receptor beta chains presented below share a single source sample, sequenced in a study of cytomegalovirus exposure and HLA in healthy donors. Produced via immunoSEQ multiplex PCR; TCRdb's table is partial and in-frame only. In the table there are 71,000 or so clones, over 85% of which are singletons. What was sequenced was PBMCs. The receptors derive from a man aged 18-30 years in good health and CMV-seropositive.

V is TRBV4-1 and J is TRBJ1-2, with a possible D match to TRBD1 (5 bases). Trimming took off 5 bases at V and 0 bases at J, with 10 bases between the two ends. CDR1 and CDR2 from the germline V gene are MGHRA and YSYEKL. The CDR3 consists of 14 residues. The CDR3, as DNA: TGCGCCAGCAGCTTGGGACTAGCTAACTATGGCTACACCTTC. Amino acid sequence: CASSLGLANYGYTF.

The chain couples TRBV30 to TRBJ2-1; TRBD2 matches 10 bases. V was pared by 8 bases and J by 8 bases, with 9 bases of the junction left unmatched. This CDR3 is 13 amino acids long. Germline V CDR1 and CDR2: GTSNPN, SVGIG (reference sequence). The CDR3 loop is CAGNSGGRYEQFF. CDR3 DNA sequence: TGTGCCGGAAATAGCGGGGGGAGGTATGAGCAGTTCTTC.

This rearrangement joins TRBV18 to TRBJ2-7; D possibly corresponds to TRBD1 (6 bases). V was clipped by 5 bases and J by 3 bases, with 11 bases between them. Looked up from germline, CDR1 is KGHSH and CDR2 is LQKENI. The CDR3 spans 13 residues. CDR3 sequence: CASSGTQVYEQYF. DNA of the CDR3: TGTGCCAGCTCAGGGACACAAGTCTACGAGCAGTACTTC. Together with reference TRBV18 and TRBJ2-7, the CDR3 gives the full variable domain: NAGVMQNPRHLVRRRGQEARLRCSPMKGHSHVYWYRQLPEEGLKFMVYLQKENIIDESGMPKERFSAEFPKEGPSILRIQQVVRGDSAAYFCASSGTQVYEQYFGPGTRLTVT.

This chain links TRBV19 with TRBJ2-7; TRBD1 matches 8 bases. V gave up 1 base and J gave up 1 base; unmatched junction bases: 0. The CDR3 has 14 amino acids. Germline values: CDR1 LNHDA, CDR2 SQIVND (reference sequence). This chain's CDR3 is CASSIGDRSYEQYF. The CDR3 DNA sequence: TGTGCCAGTAGTATAGGGGACAGGTCCTACGAGCAGTACTTC.

The chain combines TRBV19 with TRBJ2-3; D not resolved. The CDR3 runs 14 residues. The germline CDR1 and CDR2 sequences are LNHDA and SQIVND (reference sequence). The V and J ends lost 5 bases and 4 bases respectively, with 13 bases between them. The chain's CDR3 is CASSPVLGADTQYF. The CDR3 DNA sequence: TGTGCCAGTAGTCCTGTACTGGGCGCAGATACGCAGTATTTT.

The chain joins TRBV2 to TRBJ1-1; D is ambiguous. From germline, CDR1 is SNHLY and CDR2 FYNNEI. With 9 bases removed from V and 1 base from J, the gap between germline ends came to 6 bases. The CDR3 spans 11 residues. The CDR3 DNA reads as TGTGCCAGGATACAGAACACTGAAGCTTTCTTT. Translating it yields CARIQNTEAFF.

The V and J genes are TRBV7-2 and TRBJ2-1; the match to TRBD2 covers 7 bases. Unmatched junction bases numbered 8, after V lost 3 bases and J lost 0 bases. The CDR3 loop spans 17 amino acids. Germline CDR1 reads SGHTA; CDR2 reads FQGNSA. CDR3 sequence reads: CASSFPGGGSSYNEQFF. The CDR3 coding sequence is TGTGCCAGCAGCTTCCCAGGCGGCGGGAGCTCCTACAATGAGCAGTTCTTC.

The chain is built from TRBV5-5 and TRBJ2-7, with 7 positions matching TRBD1. CDR1 is SGHKS, CDR2 YYEKEE, per germline (reference sequence). The CDR3 contains 15 residues. J gave up 1 base and V 4 bases, and 8 bases lay outside the gene matches. CDR3 coding DNA: TGTGCCAGCAGCAATTCTCCGGGACAGTCCTACGAGCAGTACTTC. Its protein is CASSNSPGQSYEQYF. Looking up the rest from reference TRBV5-5 and TRBJ2-7 gives the full variable domain: DAGVTQSPTHLIKTRGQQVTLRCSPISGHKSVSWYQQVLGQGPQFIFQYYEKEERGRGNFPDRFSARQFPNYSSELNVNALLLGDSALYLCASSNSPGQSYEQYFGPGTRLTVT.

The chain joins TRBV5-1 to TRBJ1-4; D not resolved. The ends were cut back, 6 bases at V and 6 bases at J, with 18 bases in the middle. The germline gives CDR1 SGHRS, CDR2 YFSETQ. There are 15 residues in the CDR3. The CDR3 bases are TGCGCCAGCAACCCCCTGGGGAGGTCCGATGAAAAACTGTTTTTT. Protein: CASNPLGRSDEKLFF.

This chain links TRBV28 with TRBJ1-2; 8 bases agree with TRBD1. The CDR3 runs 15 residues. Germline trimming cut 6 bases from V and 3 bases from J; bases unmatched to any gene: 9. Germline V gene lookup returns CDR1 MDHEN and CDR2 SYDVKM. The CDR3 region has the DNA TGTGCCAGCAGCTCAGGGGGCGAGCCCTACTATGGCTACACCTTC. Amino acid sequence: CASSSGGEPYYGYTF.

V gene TRBV7-9 combines with J gene TRBJ1-2, with TRBD1 matching over 7 bases. Germline V gives CDR1 SEHNR, CDR2 FQNEAQ (reference sequence). CDR3 length: 15 residues. V gave up 3 bases and J gave up 2 bases; unmatched junction bases: 6. CDR3 nucleotide sequence: TGTGCCAGCAGCTTGCAGGACAGGAGGAACTATGGCTACACCTTC. Amino acid sequence: CASSLQDRRNYGYTF. The full variable domain, its missing parts supplied by reference TRBV7-9 and TRBJ1-2, is DTGVSQNPRHKITKRGQNVTFRCDPISEHNRLYWYRQTLGQGPEFLTYFQNEAQLEKSRLLSDRFSAERPKGSFSTLEIQRTEQGDSAMYLCASSLQDRRNYGYTFGSGTRLTVV.

The chain has TRBV5-6 and TRBJ1-4; D is unclear. The CDR3 sequence is 11 residues long. V was cut by 2 bases and J by 14 bases, with 10 bases left in between. CDR1 and CDR2 (germline): SGHDT, YYEEEE. The CDR3 protein is CASSFRPKLFF. The CDR3 nucleotides are TGTGCCAGCAGCTTCAGGCCTAAGCTGTTTTTT.

The rearrangement uses TRBV5-1 and TRBJ2-5, with TRBD2 matching over 8 bases. This CDR3 comprises 16 residues. Germline V CDR1 and CDR2: SGHRS, YFSETQ. V dropped 4 bases and J dropped 5; count of bases not matched to a gene: 13. CDR3 sequence: CASSPDFSGVGETQYF. As DNA, the CDR3 is TGCGCCAGCAGCCCCGATTTTAGCGGGGTGGGCGAGACCCAGTACTTC.

This chain joins TRBV18 and TRBJ1-1; TRBD1 matches at 7 bases. The J segment lost 6 bases and the V segment lost 3 bases, leaving 7 bases of the junction unmatched. In germline, CDR1 is KGHSH, CDR2 LQKENI. This CDR3 is built from 14 residues. This chain's CDR3 is CASSPDRDVAEAFF. The CDR3 DNA follows: TGTGCCAGCTCACCCGACAGGGACGTCGCTGAAGCTTTCTTT.

The chain recombines TRBV30 with TRBJ1-4; weak D call: TRBD1 (5 bases). The V end was cut by 0 bases, the J end by 7 bases, with 15 bases between. Germline CDR1 reads GTSNPN; CDR2 reads SVGIG (reference sequence). This CDR3 has 15 amino acids. The CDR3: CAWSVAPLRGEKLFF. DNA for the CDR3: TGTGCCTGGAGTGTGGCACCCCTAAGGGGTGAAAAACTGTTTTTT.